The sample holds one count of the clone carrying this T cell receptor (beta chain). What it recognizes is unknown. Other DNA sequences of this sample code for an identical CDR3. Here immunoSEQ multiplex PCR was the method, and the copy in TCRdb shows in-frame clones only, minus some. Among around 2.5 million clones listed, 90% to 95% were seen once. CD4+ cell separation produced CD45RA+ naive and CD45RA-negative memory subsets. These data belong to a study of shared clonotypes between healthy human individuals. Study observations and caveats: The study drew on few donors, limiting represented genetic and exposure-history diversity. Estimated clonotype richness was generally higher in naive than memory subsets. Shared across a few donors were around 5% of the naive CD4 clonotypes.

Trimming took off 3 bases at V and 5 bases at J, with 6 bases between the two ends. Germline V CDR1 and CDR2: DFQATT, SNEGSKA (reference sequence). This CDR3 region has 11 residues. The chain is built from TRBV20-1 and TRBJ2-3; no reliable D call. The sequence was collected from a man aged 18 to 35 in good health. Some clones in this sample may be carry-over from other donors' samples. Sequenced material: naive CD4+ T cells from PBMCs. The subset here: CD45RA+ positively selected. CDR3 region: CSASPGDTQYF. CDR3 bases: TGCAGTGCTAGCCCCGGAGATACGCAGTATTTT.